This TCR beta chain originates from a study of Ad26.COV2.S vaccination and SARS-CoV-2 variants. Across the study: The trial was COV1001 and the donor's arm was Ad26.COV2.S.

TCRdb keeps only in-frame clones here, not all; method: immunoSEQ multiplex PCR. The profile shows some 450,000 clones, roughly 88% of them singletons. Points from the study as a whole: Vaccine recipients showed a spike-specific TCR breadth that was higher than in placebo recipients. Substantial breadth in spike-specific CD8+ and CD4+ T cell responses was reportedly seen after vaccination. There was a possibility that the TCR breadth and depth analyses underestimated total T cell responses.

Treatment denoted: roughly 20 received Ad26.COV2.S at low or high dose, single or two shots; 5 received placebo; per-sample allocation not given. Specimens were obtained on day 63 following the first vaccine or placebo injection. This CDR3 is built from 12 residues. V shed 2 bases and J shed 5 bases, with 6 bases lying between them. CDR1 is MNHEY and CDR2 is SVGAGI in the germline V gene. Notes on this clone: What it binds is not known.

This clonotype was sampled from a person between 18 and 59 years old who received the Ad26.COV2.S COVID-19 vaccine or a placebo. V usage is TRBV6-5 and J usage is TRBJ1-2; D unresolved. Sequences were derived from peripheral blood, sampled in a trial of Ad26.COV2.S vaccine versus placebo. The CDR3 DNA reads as TGTGCCAGCAGTTACCCCGAATATGGCTACACCTTC. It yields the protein CASSYPEYGYTF.